This T cell receptor (beta chain) derives from a study of blood T cell repertoires in COVID-19. The sample holds one count of this clone. Looked up from germline, CDR1 is SGHRS and CDR2 is YFSETQ. After removal of 5 bases from V and 4 bases from J, the junction contained 13 bases not matched to a gene. There are 18 residues in the CDR3. Clones were read by immunoSEQ multiplex PCR, and TCRdb kept only the in-frame ones, dropping some. The table includes some 74,000 clones, about 80% detected once. The sequence was collected from a human donor in a cohort sampled during active COVID-19. The V and J genes are TRBV5-1 and TRBJ2-3; TRBD2 agrees at 13 bases. Sequenced sample: peripheral blood. The CDR3 bases are TGCGCCAGCAGGACCGGGACTAGCGGGAAGCTAAGGGCAGATACGCAGTATTTT. Its protein product is CASRTGTSGKLRADTQYF.